This T cell receptor (beta chain) was profiled in a study of Graves' ophthalmopathy and Graves' hyperthyroidism. Study-level points and caveats: The 13-signature model separated ophthalmopathy from stable hyperthyroidism at 85% to 90% sensitivity and 80% to 84% specificity.

Amplified TCR beta CDR3 regions were obtained using RNA transcripts as template. HTBI primers primed a first-round RT-PCR, and a second-round multiplex PCR followed. TCRdb used MiXCR to reprocess the multiplex PCR reads, holding one entry per CDR3 protein. The sample has over 650,000 distinct CDR3 sequences; about 40% are singletons. This clonotype occurred a few times. Its cognate antigen is unknown. Trimming left V 3 bases short and J 2 bases short, with 10 bases between. The CDR3 consists of 13 residues. The germline V gene has CDR1 GTSNPN and CDR2 SVGIG (reference sequence). Exclusion covered patients with other autoimmune diseases or uncontrolled infections (as well as pregnancy or lactation).

Sequenced input: peripheral blood. This chain connects TRBV30 to TRBJ1-2; D remains unclear. The source of this sequence is an adult man with Graves' ophthalmopathy. Here the CDR3 DNA reads TGTGCCTGGAGCACAGCCAGCAACTATGGCTACACCTTC. Translated, it gives CAWSTASNYGYTF.